Shown below are 7 T cell receptor beta chains from a single sample sequenced in a study of shared clonotypes between healthy human individuals. Clones were sequenced by immunoSEQ multiplex PCR, and TCRdb holds only the in-frame ones, with some missing. The sample has about 1.1 million clones, around 78% seen once. Sequencing was carried out using memory CD4+ T cells from PBMCs. Subset specified: CD45RA-negative fraction. The origin of the receptors is a man younger than 35 in good health. Some clones in this sample may be carry-over from other donors' samples.

The chain has TRBV6-1 and TRBJ1-5; tentatively, D is TRBD1 (5 bases). The germline V and J ends were trimmed by 5 bases and 5 bases, with 13 bases remaining between them. The length of the CDR3 is 14 residues. Per germline, CDR1 MNHNS and CDR2 SASEGT. The CDR3 region is CASSTIQVHQPQHF. For the CDR3, the DNA is TGTGCCAGCAGTACCATACAGGTCCATCAGCCCCAGCATTTT.

A remark on this clone: An end of the junction differs from the germline gene, which may be a read error. The rearrangement uses TRBV20-1 and TRBJ1-2, with a possible D match to TRBD1 (6 bases). This CDR3 has 11 residues. Per germline, CDR1 DFQATT and CDR2 SNEGSKA (reference sequence). CDR3 nucleotides: TGCAGTGCTAGAGTGGGGCTCGAGGGGGTTTTC. It is translated as CSARVGLEGVF.

The chain links TRBV5-4 to TRBJ2-7; D is undetermined. The CDR3 extends over 15 amino acids. V was shortened by 0 bases and J by 6 bases, with 16 bases between the two germline ends. Per germline, CDR1 SGHNT and CDR2 YYREEE (reference sequence). The CDR3 DNA reads TGTGCCAGCAGCTTGGCCAGCTCCCCACCTCCCGAGCAGTACTTC. Amino acid sequence: CASSLASSPPPEQYF.

This clone showed up many times. V gene TRBV28 combines with J gene TRBJ1-5; tentatively, D is TRBD1 (6 bases). The CDR3 totals 15 residues. Germline V gene lookup returns CDR1 MDHEN and CDR2 SYDVKM. V lost 5 bases to trimming and J lost 3 bases, with 14 bases between them. CDR3 sequence (DNA): TGTGCCAGCAGTACTCCGACAGGCTACAATCAGCCCCAGCATTTT. Encoded protein: CASSTPTGYNQPQHF.

The V and J genes are TRBV9 and TRBJ2-3, with TRBD2 identical over 10 bases. After removal of 0 bases from V and 2 bases from J, the junction contained 6 bases not matched to a gene. CDR3 length: 17 amino acids. Germline loops: CDR1 SGDLS, CDR2 YYNGEE. The CDR3 nucleotides read TGTGCCAGCAGCGTAGGGAGTAGCGGGAGGTACACAGATACGCAGTATTTT. Translating it yields CASSVGSSGRYTDTQYF.

V and J are TRBV11-2 and TRBJ2-1; 13 bases map to TRBD2. Germline V CDR1 and CDR2: SGHAT, FQNNGV. The CDR3 totals 15 residues. The J segment lost 6 bases and the V segment lost 2 bases, leaving 1 base of the junction unmatched. CDR3 region: CASSLRTSGSNEQFF. CDR3 nucleotide sequence: TGTGCCAGCAGCTTACGGACTAGCGGGAGCAATGAGCAGTTCTTC.

J is TRBJ1-1 and V is TRBV11-3; 9 nucleotides agree with TRBD1. There are 16 residues in the CDR3. J gave up 4 bases and V 4 bases, and 10 bases lay outside the gene matches. Germline CDR1 is SGHNT and CDR2 is YENEEA. CDR3: CASSSHGGQGGTEAFF. The CDR3, as DNA: TGTGCCAGCAGCTCCCATGGGGGACAGGGCGGCACTGAAGCTTTCTTT.